This T cell receptor beta chain appears in the sequencing data of a study of CD8 T cells in Susac syndrome (dated by TCRdb to the late 2010s). Regarding the complete study: Repertoire sequencing was used to test whether CD8+ T cell activation and differentiation in Susac syndrome was antigen driven.

What the work shows at the level of the full study, not this receptor alone: The number of individuals in the TCR sequencing and HLA analysis was acknowledged as relatively small.

Peripheral blood CD8+ and CD4+ T cells from healthy donors, Susac syndrome patients and multiple sclerosis patients were profiled using high-throughput TCR beta sequencing. Healthy donors were included as age- and sex-matched controls. CD8+ TEMRA cells were enriched by FACS, while bulk CD8+ and CD4+ T cells were purified by magnetic negative isolation. Blood was drawn into EDTA tubes, processed within 24 hours, and PBMCs were isolated by density gradient centrifugation. PBMCs destined for TCR sequencing were cryopreserved in liquid nitrogen and later thawed in a 37 °C water bath. The sorted or isolated CD4+, CD8+ and CD8+ TEMRA cells reached a purity of at least 90%. About this clonotype itself: Its antigen has not been determined. Base qualities are not recorded, but no much larger clone differs from it by a single base.

Reading the germline V gene gives CDR1 SGHDT and CDR2 YYEEEE. The cysteine opens and the phenylalanine closes a CDR3 of 14 amino acids. The read is trimmed to its CDR3 DNA, 42 bases read in frame from base 1. Trimming at the junction amounts to 0 bases on V and 5 bases on J, and the germline ends lie 11 bases apart. RNA was extracted using the RNeasy kit, and roughly 0.45 to 1 microgram was reverse transcribed with random hexamers. The immunoSEQ multiplex PCR assay, which covers 54 Vbeta and 13 Jbeta segments, was used to amplify TCR beta CDR3 regions. Bias from PCR amplification was corrected by using a synthetic template baseline for primer optimization and for computational correction. The study's own analysis went as follows. Reads were assigned to V, D and J genes according to IMGT and analyzed in immunoSEQ Analyzer, with only productive sequences retained. Clonality was computed as one minus Shannon entropy normalized by log2 of the number of productive unique sequences. For each patient and control, public and private clones were evaluated among the 100 most prevalent clones. Clones were defined as Susac-specific if absent from the healthy and MS cohorts, from some 1,000 published viral clones and from other ImmuneACCESS disease sequences. TCRdb redid the processing of the public reads, applying fastp at Q25 and MiXCR, and retained in-frame beta chains. One record per CDR3 amino acid sequence lists the most common genes and DNA. TCRdb assigned the V and J calls; the authors' analysis was not used. This sample lists approximately 170,000 distinct CDR3 sequences; about 90% were detected once. The ten largest clones represent around 0.075% of the sample.

The sequence joins TRBV5-6 to TRBJ2-5, and possibly TRBD1, on 6 matching bases. The sequenced sample was CD4+ T cells from PBMCs. The receptor was isolated from a human donor in good health. The sequenced DNA is TGTGCCAGCAGCTTGGCCCAGGGGTGGGAGACCCAGTACTTC. Translated, this is CASSLAQGWETQYF.